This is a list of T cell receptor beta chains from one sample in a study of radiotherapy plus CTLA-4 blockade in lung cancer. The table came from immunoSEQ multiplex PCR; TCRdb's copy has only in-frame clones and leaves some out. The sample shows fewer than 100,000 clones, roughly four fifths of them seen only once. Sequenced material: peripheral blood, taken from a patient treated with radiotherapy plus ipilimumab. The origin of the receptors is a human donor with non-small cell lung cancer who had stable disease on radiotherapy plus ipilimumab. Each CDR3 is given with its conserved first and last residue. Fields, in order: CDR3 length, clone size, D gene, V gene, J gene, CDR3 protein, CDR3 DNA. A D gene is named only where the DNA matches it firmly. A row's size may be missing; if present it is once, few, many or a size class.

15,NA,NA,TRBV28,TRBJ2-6,CASSLRGTGANVLTF,TGTGCCAGCAGTTTAAGGGGTACCGGGGCCAACGTCCTGACTTTC
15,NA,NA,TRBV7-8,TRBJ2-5,CASSLAAGGRETQYF,TGTGCCAGCAGCTTAGCGGCCGGAGGAAGGGAGACCCAGTACTTC
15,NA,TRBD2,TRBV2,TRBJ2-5,CASSPLAGSPRTQYF,TGTGCCAGCAGTCCCCTAGCGGGGAGCCCACGGACCCAGTACTTC
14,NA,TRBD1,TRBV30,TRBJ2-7,CAWSRDRGAYEQYF,TGTGCCTGGAGCCGGGACAGGGGCGCCTACGAGCAGTACTTC
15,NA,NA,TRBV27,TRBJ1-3,CASSLQGSSGNTIYF,TGTGCCAGCAGTTTACAGGGGAGCTCTGGAAACACCATATATTTT
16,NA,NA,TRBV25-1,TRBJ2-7,CASSDTGVLPEGVQYF,TGTGCCAGCAGTGATACCGGGGTGCTCCCCGAAGGTGTGCAGTACTTC
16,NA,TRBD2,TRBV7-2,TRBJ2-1,CASRPGLAGEYNEQFF,TGTGCCAGCAGACCTGGACTAGCGGGAGAGTACAATGAGCAGTTCTTC
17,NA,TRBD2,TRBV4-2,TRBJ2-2,CASSPRGLAGGIGELFF,TGTGCCAGCAGCCCCCGGGGACTAGCGGGGGGGATCGGGGAGCTGTTTTTT
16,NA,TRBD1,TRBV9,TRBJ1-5,CASSVSGTGSNQPQHF,TGTGCCAGCAGCGTATCGGGGACAGGTAGCAATCAGCCCCAGCATTTT
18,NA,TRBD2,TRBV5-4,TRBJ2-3,CASSPGTSSPSSTDTQYF,TGTGCCAGCAGTCCTGGGACTAGCAGTCCGTCTAGCACAGATACGCAGTATTTT
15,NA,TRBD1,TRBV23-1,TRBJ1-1,CASSQSGTGNTEAFF,TGCGCCAGCAGTCAATCGGGGACAGGGAACACTGAAGCTTTCTTT
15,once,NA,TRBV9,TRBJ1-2,CASSVVDNLVYGYTF,TGTGCCAGCAGCGTAGTTGACAATCTTGTCTATGGCTACACCTTC
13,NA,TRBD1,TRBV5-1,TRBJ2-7,CASTPLQGWEQYF,TGCGCCAGCACCCCCCTACAGGGGTGGGAGCAGTACTTC
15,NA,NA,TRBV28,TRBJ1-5,CASRPFWGGNQPQHF,TGTGCCAGCAGGCCATTTTGGGGAGGCAATCAGCCCCAGCATTTT
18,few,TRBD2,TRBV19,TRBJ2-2,CASSIPLLSGGYTGELFF,TGTGCCAGTAGTATCCCCTTGCTCTCGGGGGGATACACCGGGGAGCTGTTTTTT
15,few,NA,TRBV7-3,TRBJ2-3,CASSLMALSTDTQYF,TGTGCCAGCAGCTTAATGGCGTTGAGCACAGATACGCAGTATTTT